These T cell receptor beta chains were read from a single sample in a study of control samples from healthy donors and cancer patients. TCRdb's copy holds only in-frame clones and misses some; the assay was immunoSEQ multiplex PCR. The repertoire includes 130,000 or so clones, about 88% of them detected once, and roughly 3.2% sits in the top ten. Sequenced material: blood. The receptors originated from a man in his fifties or sixties in good health. CDR3s include the opening cysteine and the closing phenylalanine or tryptophan. A D gene is named only where the DNA matches it firmly. Only part of the rows carry a size: once, few, many, or a class if the clone is expanded.

>.|.|TRBJ2-7|TRBV10-1
CASSEGRDYEQYF
TGCGCCAGCAGTGAGGGCAGGGACTACGAGCAGTACTTC
>.|TRBD2|TRBJ2-7|TRBV6-2/TRBV6-3
CASSYSGGFSYEQYF
TGTGCCAGCAGTTACTCGGGGGGGTTCTCCTACGAGCAGTACTTC
>.|.|TRBJ1-5|TRBV3-1/TRBV3-2
CASSPGPRNQPQHF
TGTGCCAGCAGCCCGGGACCACGCAATCAGCCCCAGCATTTT
>.|.|TRBJ2-2|TRBV18
CASSPGLIQNTGELFF
TGTGCCAGCTCACCAGGACTGATTCAGAACACCGGGGAGCTGTTTTTT
>.|.|TRBJ1-6|TRBV2
CASSEARARSPLHF
TGTGCCAGCAGTGAAGCGAGGGCACGGTCACCCCTCCACTTT
>once|.|TRBJ1-1|TRBV19
CASSILGEMGTEAFF
TGTGCCAGTAGTATATTGGGGGAGATGGGCACTGAAGCTTTCTTT
>.|.|TRBJ1-1|TRBV29-1
CSVEARRGLNTEAFF
TGCAGCGTTGAAGCCCGCCGGGGGCTGAACACTGAAGCTTTCTTT
>.|.|TRBJ1-1|TRBV7-2
CASSPGPGIAEAFF
TGTGCCAGCAGCCCCGGTCCGGGCATCGCTGAAGCTTTCTTT
>.|.|TRBJ1-5|TRBV28
CASSLAGDHQPQHF
TGTGCCAGCAGTTTAGCGGGGGACCATCAGCCCCAGCATTTT
>.|TRBD2|TRBJ2-1|TRBV9
CASSVGASGGAERQFF
TGTGCCAGCAGCGTAGGAGCTAGCGGGGGGGCTGAGCGGCAGTTCTTC
>.|TRBD2|TRBJ2-1|TRBV6-6
CASSDWGRVNNEQFF
TGTGCCAGCAGCGACTGGGGGAGGGTCAACAATGAGCAGTTCTTC
>.|TRBD1|TRBJ1-5|TRBV9
CASSMTGDSNQPQHF
TGTGCCAGCAGCATGACAGGGGATAGCAATCAGCCCCAGCATTTT
>.|.|TRBJ1-2|TRBV29-1
CSARRDGPYGYTF
TGCAGCGCCCGCCGGGACGGACCCTATGGCTACACCTTC
>.|.|TRBJ1-4|TRBV15
CATSTSGMEKLFF
TGTGCCACCAGCACGTCAGGCATGGAAAAACTGTTTTTT
>.|.|TRBJ2-7|TRBV5-4
CASSLPGSGEQYF
TGTGCCAGCAGCTTACCAGGGTCGGGAGAGCAGTACTTC
>.|.|TRBJ2-3|TRBV5-4
CASTLAGVMADTQYF
TGTGCCAGCACCCTAGCAGGGGTAATGGCAGATACGCAGTATTTT
>.|.|TRBJ2-5|TRBV7-9
CASSLGWIETQYF
TGTGCCAGCAGCTTAGGTTGGATAGAGACCCAGTACTTC
>.|.|TRBJ1-1|TRBV5-5
CASSWGIGMNTEAFF
TGTGCCAGCAGCTGGGGGATCGGGATGAACACTGAAGCTTTCTTT
>.|.|TRBJ1-5|TRBV6-1
CASRPGDNNQPQHF
TGTGCCAGCAGGCCCGGGGACAACAATCAGCCCCAGCATTTT
>.|.|TRBJ1-6|TRBV7-9
CASSSVGSPLHF
TGTGCCAGCAGCTCCGTAGGCTCACCCCTCCACTTT
>few|TRBD1|TRBJ1-1|TRBV19
CASSTGQWNTEAFF
TGTGCCAGTAGTACGGGACAGTGGAACACTGAAGCTTTCTTT
>.|.|TRBJ1-6|TRBV6-5
CASSLGGRGNSPLHF
TGTGCCAGCAGCCTCGGGGGCAGGGGAAATTCACCCCTCCACTTT
>.|.|TRBJ2-2|TRBV2
CASSDEGGFGELFF
TGTGCCAGCAGTGATGAAGGTGGTTTCGGGGAGCTGTTTTTT
>.|.|TRBJ2-7|TRBV10-2
CASSRPDTNLYEQYF
TGCGCCAGCAGTAGACCGGACACAAATCTCTACGAGCAGTACTTC
>.|.|TRBJ2-6|TRBV27
CASSARPGEGLSGANVLTF
TGTGCCAGCAGTGCCCGTCCCGGAGAGGGACTCTCTGGGGCCAACGTCCTGACTTTC
>.|.|TRBJ2-3|TRBV15
CATSRDGPLTDTQYF
TGTGCCACCAGCAGAGACGGGCCGCTCACAGATACGCAGTATTTT
>.|TRBD1|TRBJ2-1|TRBV7-9
CASSVTRDRAYNEQFF
TGTGCCAGCAGCGTTACCCGGGACAGGGCATACAATGAGCAGTTCTTC
>.|.|TRBJ1-2|TRBV11-3
CASSLDRDYGYTF
TGTGCCAGCAGCTTGGACAGAGACTATGGCTACACCTTC
>.|.|TRBJ1-1|TRBV2
CASSKGGDEAFF
TGTGCCAGCTCCAAAGGGGGGGATGAAGCTTTCTTT
>.|.|TRBJ1-6|TRBV5-1
CASSPRTDYNSPLHF
TGCGCCAGCAGCCCTAGGACAGATTATAATTCACCCCTCCACTTT
>.|TRBD1|TRBJ1-5|TRBV28
CATTTGDSNQPQHF
TGTGCCACCACTACAGGGGATAGCAATCAGCCCCAGCATTTT
>.|.|TRBJ1-3|TRBV5-1
CASSLDGNTIYF
TGCGCCAGCAGCTTGGATGGAAACACCATATATTTT
>.|.|TRBJ2-2|TRBV7-9
CASSPGTESGELFF
TGTGCCAGCAGTCCCGGGACGGAGAGCGGGGAGCTGTTTTTT
>once|.|TRBJ2-2|TRBV4-1
CASRVVRGDLGYTGELFF
TGCGCCAGCAGGGTTGTGCGCGGGGACTTGGGGTACACCGGGGAGCTGTTTTTT
>once|.|TRBJ1-5|TRBV7-9
CASSFDADQPQHF
TGTGCCAGCAGCTTTGACGCAGATCAGCCCCAGCATTTT
>.|.|TRBJ2-7|TRBV15
CATSRGLVTNYEQYF
TGTGCCACCAGCAGAGGACTGGTAACGAATTACGAGCAGTACTTC
>.|.|TRBJ1-1|TRBV25-1
CASSDKSLVWTEAFF
TGTGCCAGCAGTGATAAGTCGTTAGTATGGACTGAAGCTTTCTTT
>once|.|TRBJ1-3|TRBV19
CASTPPRPGTSGNTIYF
TGTGCCAGTACCCCACCCCGGCCAGGGACTTCTGGAAACACCATATATTTT
>.|TRBD1|TRBJ1-4|TRBV18
CASSQGDRVNEKLFF
TGTGCCAGCTCACAAGGGGACAGGGTAAATGAAAAACTGTTTTTT
>.|.|TRBJ2-3|TRBV12-5
CASGLDLTGTDTQYF
TGTGCTAGTGGTTTGGACCTGACAGGAACAGATACGCAGTATTTT
>.|.|TRBJ1-1|TRBV11-1
CASSLGRGNTEAFF
TGTGCCAGCAGCTTAGGTAGGGGGAACACTGAAGCTTTCTTT
>once|.|TRBJ1-1|TRBV10-3
CAISEPADSAEAFF
TGTGCCATCAGTGAGCCCGCGGACAGCGCTGAAGCTTTCTTT
>once|TRBD1|TRBJ2-2|TRBV11-2
CASRTGATGELFF
TGTGCCAGCCGAACAGGGGCTACCGGGGAGCTGTTTTTT
>.|TRBD1|TRBJ1-6|TRBV9
CASNRQGNNSPLHF
TGTGCCAGCAACAGACAGGGCAATAATTCACCCCTCCACTTT
>once|.|TRBJ1-1|TRBV6-5
CASSSQMNTEAFF
TGTGCCAGCAGTTCCCAGATGAACACTGAAGCTTTCTTT
>.|.|TRBJ2-7|TRBV4-1
CASSQVGGTAPYEQYF
TGCGCCAGCAGCCAAGTAGGGGGGACAGCCCCCTACGAGCAGTACTTC
>.|TRBD2|TRBJ2-1|TRBV11-3
CASSPTSKQEQFF
TGTGCCAGCAGCCCGACTAGCAAGCAGGAGCAGTTCTTC
>.|.|TRBJ2-7|TRBV5-1
CASSLGTVSYEQYF
TGCGCCAGCAGCTTGGGGACAGTCTCCTACGAGCAGTACTTC
>.|TRBD1|TRBJ2-7|TRBV7-9
CASSWGGQGPTYEQYF
TGTGCCAGCAGCTGGGGGGGACAGGGACCTACCTACGAGCAGTACTTC
>.|.|TRBJ1-1|TRBV19
CASTPSGLNTEAFF
TGTGCCAGTACCCCCTCCGGGCTGAACACTGAAGCTTTCTTT
>.|TRBD1|TRBJ1-1|TRBV19
CASSMLGGGTEAFF
TGTGCCAGTAGTATGCTAGGGGGCGGCACTGAAGCTTTCTTT
>.|TRBD1|TRBJ1-3|TRBV18
CASSPEGTGVGNTIYF
TGTGCCAGCTCACCGGAAGGGACAGGCGTGGGGAACACCATATATTTT
>few|.|TRBJ2-1|TRBV28
CASSLTDYNEQFF
TGTGCCAGCAGTTTAACGGATTACAATGAGCAGTTCTTC
>few|.|TRBJ1-6|TRBV2
CASLAQYNSPLHF
TGTGCCAGCTTAGCACAGTATAATTCACCCCTCCACTTT
>.|TRBD1|TRBJ2-1|TRBV28
CASNLDRGDEQFF
TGTGCCAGCAATCTTGACAGGGGAGATGAGCAGTTCTTC
>.|TRBD1|TRBJ2-7|TRBV3-1/TRBV3-2
CASSQLGTVYEQYF
TGTGCCAGCAGCCAACTCGGGACAGTCTACGAGCAGTACTTC
>.|.|TRBJ2-7|TRBV4-1
CASSQDWGSSYEQYF
TGCGCCAGCAGCCAAGATTGGGGGAGCTCCTACGAGCAGTACTTC